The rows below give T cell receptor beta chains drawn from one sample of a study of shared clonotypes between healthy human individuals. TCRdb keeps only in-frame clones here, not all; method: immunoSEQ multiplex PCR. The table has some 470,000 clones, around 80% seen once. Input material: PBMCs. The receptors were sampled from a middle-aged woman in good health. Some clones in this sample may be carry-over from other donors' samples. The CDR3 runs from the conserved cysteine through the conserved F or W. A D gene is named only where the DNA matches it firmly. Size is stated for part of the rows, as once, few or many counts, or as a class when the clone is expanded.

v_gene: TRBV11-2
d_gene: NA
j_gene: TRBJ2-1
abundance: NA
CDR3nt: TGTGCCAGCAGCAGACTGCTGGGTGAGCAGTTCTTC
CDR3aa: CASSRLLGEQFF

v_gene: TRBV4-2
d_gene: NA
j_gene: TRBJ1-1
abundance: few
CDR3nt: TGTGCCAGCAGCCAAGATGGGAGTAACACTGAAGCTTTCTTT
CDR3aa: CASSQDGSNTEAFF

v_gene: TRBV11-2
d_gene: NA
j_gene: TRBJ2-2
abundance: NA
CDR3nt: TGTGCCAGCAGCTTTGGGTTCGCATTCGCGAACACCGGGGAGCTGTTTTTT
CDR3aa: CASSFGFAFANTGELFF

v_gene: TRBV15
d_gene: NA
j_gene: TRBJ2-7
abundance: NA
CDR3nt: TGTGCCACCAGGGCTGGTCCAAACACCTACGAGCAGTACTTC
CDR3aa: CATRAGPNTYEQYF

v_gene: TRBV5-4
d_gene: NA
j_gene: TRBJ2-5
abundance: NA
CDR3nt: TGTGCCAGCAGCTTGGTGGGGTCCCTAGAGACCCAGTACTTC
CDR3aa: CASSLVGSLETQYF

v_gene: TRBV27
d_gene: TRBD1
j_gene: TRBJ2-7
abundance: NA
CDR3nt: TGTGCCAGCAGTCCCGAGACAGGGGCCTACGAGCAGTACTTC
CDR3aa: CASSPETGAYEQYF

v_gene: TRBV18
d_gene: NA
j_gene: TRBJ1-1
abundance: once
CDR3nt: TGTGCCAGCTCACCTAGAATCCGCCCAGTCGGGGGCACCGACACTGAAGCTTTCTTT
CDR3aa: CASSPRIRPVGGTDTEAFF

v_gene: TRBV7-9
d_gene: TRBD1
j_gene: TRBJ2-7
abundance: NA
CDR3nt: TGTGCCAGCACCCCGCGGGGGACAGGGGGGTACGAGCAGTACTTC
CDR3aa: CASTPRGTGGYEQYF

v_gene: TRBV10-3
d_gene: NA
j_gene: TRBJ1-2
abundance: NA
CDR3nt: TGTGCCATCAGTGAAGGGGGGGTTGGTGGCTACACCTTC
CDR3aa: CAISEGGVGGYTF

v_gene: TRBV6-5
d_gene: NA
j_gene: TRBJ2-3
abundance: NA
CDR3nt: TGTGCCAGCAGTTTTAGGCTAACCACAGATACGCAGTATTTT
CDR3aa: CASSFRLTTDTQYF

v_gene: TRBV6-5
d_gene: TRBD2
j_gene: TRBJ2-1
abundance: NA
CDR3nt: TGTGCCACCGGCGGGAGAACTTACAATGAGCAGTTCTTC
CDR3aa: CATGGRTYNEQFF

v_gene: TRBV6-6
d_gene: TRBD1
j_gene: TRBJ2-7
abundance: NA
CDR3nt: TGTGCCAGCAGTCGAACACCGGGACAGGGGTCCTACGAGCAGTACTTC
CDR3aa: CASSRTPGQGSYEQYF

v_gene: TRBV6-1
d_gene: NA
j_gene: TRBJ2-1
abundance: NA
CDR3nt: TGTGCCAGCAGTGAGTCAGAGGTAGAGCAGTTCTTC
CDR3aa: CASSESEVEQFF

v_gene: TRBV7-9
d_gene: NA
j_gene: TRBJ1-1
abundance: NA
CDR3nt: TGTGCCAGCAGCTTCCAGGGGAACACTGAAGCTTTCTTT
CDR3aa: CASSFQGNTEAFF

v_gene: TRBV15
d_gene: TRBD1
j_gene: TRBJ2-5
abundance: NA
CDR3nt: TGTGCCACCAGCGGGGGAACCCGGACAGGCCAAGAGACCCAGTACTTC
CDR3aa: CATSGGTRTGQETQYF

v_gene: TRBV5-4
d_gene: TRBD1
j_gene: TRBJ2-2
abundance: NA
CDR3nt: TGTGCCAGCAGCATAACAGGGGTGGGCGGGGAGCTGTTTTTT
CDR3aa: CASSITGVGGELFF

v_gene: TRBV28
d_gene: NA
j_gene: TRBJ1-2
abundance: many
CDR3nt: TGTGCCAGCAGCTCCACCACTATTAACTATGGCTACACCTTC
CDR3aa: CASSSTTINYGYTF